A selection of T cell receptor beta chains follows, all from one sample in a study of blood T cell repertoires in COVID-19. Generated by immunoSEQ multiplex PCR, the TCRdb table keeps only in-frame clones and is missing some. Of fewer than 350,000 clones listed, less than 85% are singletons. Specimen: PBMCs or T cells enriched from blood (not recorded which). The receptors come from a woman aged 45-60 years who had recovered from COVID-19. CDR3s include the opening cysteine and the closing phenylalanine or tryptophan. The order of the fields is CDR3 protein, CDR3 DNA, V gene, CDR3 length, clone size, D gene, J gene. A D gene is named only where the DNA matches it firmly. Not every row has a clone size; where given, it reads once, few, many or a size class.

CDR3 protein: CASRKQGNTEAFF; CDR3 DNA: TGTGCCAGCAGGAAACAGGGGAACACTGAAGCTTTCTTT; V gene: TRBV28; CDR3 length: 13; clone size: NA; D gene: NA; J gene: TRBJ1-1
CDR3 protein: CASSLMTSGSSYNEQFF; CDR3 DNA: TGTGCCAGCAGCTTGATGACTAGCGGGAGTTCCTACAATGAGCAGTTCTTC; V gene: TRBV5-4; CDR3 length: 17; clone size: once; D gene: TRBD2; J gene: TRBJ2-1
CDR3 protein: CASSSNSGGGRSPLHF; CDR3 DNA: TGTGCCAGCAGTTCTAATTCCGGAGGGGGCCGTTCACCCCTCCACTTT; V gene: TRBV6-5; CDR3 length: 16; clone size: NA; D gene: TRBD1; J gene: TRBJ1-6
CDR3 protein: CASSLGGADEQFF; CDR3 DNA: TGTGCCAGCAGCCTCGGGGGGGCCGATGAGCAGTTCTTC; V gene: TRBV7-3; CDR3 length: 13; clone size: NA; D gene: TRBD2; J gene: TRBJ2-1
CDR3 protein: CAWSGLAGPRETQYF; CDR3 DNA: TGTGCCTGGAGTGGACTAGCGGGGCCGCGAGAGACCCAGTACTTC; V gene: TRBV30; CDR3 length: 15; clone size: NA; D gene: TRBD2; J gene: TRBJ2-5
CDR3 protein: CASSSGDTYNEQFF; CDR3 DNA: TGTGCCAGCAGTTCCGGGGATACCTACAATGAGCAGTTCTTC; V gene: TRBV6-5; CDR3 length: 14; clone size: NA; D gene: NA; J gene: TRBJ2-1
CDR3 protein: CASSQDWSGNYGYTF; CDR3 DNA: TGTGCCAGCAGCCAAGATTGGTCGGGAAACTATGGCTACACCTTC; V gene: TRBV3-1/TRBV3-2; CDR3 length: 15; clone size: NA; D gene: NA; J gene: TRBJ1-2
CDR3 protein: CASSLATGIYEQYF; CDR3 DNA: TGTGCCAGCAGCTTAGCGACAGGGATCTACGAGCAGTACTTC; V gene: TRBV7-9; CDR3 length: 14; clone size: NA; D gene: TRBD1; J gene: TRBJ2-7
CDR3 protein: CASSETQGNSGNTIYF; CDR3 DNA: TGCGCCAGCAGTGAAACTCAGGGTAACTCTGGAAACACCATATATTTT; V gene: TRBV10-1; CDR3 length: 16; clone size: NA; D gene: NA; J gene: TRBJ1-3
CDR3 protein: CASSDPLDMNTEAFF; CDR3 DNA: TGTGCCAGCAGTGACCCGTTAGACATGAACACTGAAGCTTTCTTT; V gene: TRBV2; CDR3 length: 15; clone size: NA; D gene: NA; J gene: TRBJ1-1
CDR3 protein: CASSVGLAGITDTQYF; CDR3 DNA: TGTGCCAGCAGTGTGGGGCTAGCGGGGATCACAGATACGCAGTATTTT; V gene: TRBV2; CDR3 length: 16; clone size: NA; D gene: TRBD2; J gene: TRBJ2-3
CDR3 protein: CAWSVQGLPKNIQYF; CDR3 DNA: TGTGCCTGGAGTGTACAGGGTTTACCCAAAAACATTCAGTACTTC; V gene: TRBV30; CDR3 length: 15; clone size: NA; D gene: NA; J gene: TRBJ2-4
CDR3 protein: CASSEFFEGVETDTQYF; CDR3 DNA: TGTGCCAGCAGTGAATTTTTTGAGGGCGTGGAGACAGATACGCAGTATTTT; V gene: TRBV6-4; CDR3 length: 17; clone size: NA; D gene: NA; J gene: TRBJ2-3
CDR3 protein: CASSKLAANTGELFF; CDR3 DNA: TGTGCCAGCTCCAAACTAGCTGCGAACACCGGGGAGCTGTTTTTT; V gene: TRBV18; CDR3 length: 15; clone size: NA; D gene: NA; J gene: TRBJ2-2
CDR3 protein: CASSPGGPQRTQYF; CDR3 DNA: TGTGCCAGCAGTCCCGGAGGGCCCCAAAGGACCCAGTACTTC; V gene: TRBV6-2/TRBV6-3; CDR3 length: 14; clone size: NA; D gene: NA; J gene: TRBJ2-5
CDR3 protein: CASSYGDRGPHLSGYTF; CDR3 DNA: TGTGCCAGCAGTTACGGGGACAGGGGTCCCCACCTGAGTGGCTACACCTTC; V gene: TRBV6-2/TRBV6-3; CDR3 length: 17; clone size: once; D gene: TRBD1; J gene: TRBJ1-2
CDR3 protein: CASSQDSGVLYNEQFF; CDR3 DNA: TGTGCCAGCAGCCAAGACTCGGGAGTGCTCTACAATGAGCAGTTCTTC; V gene: TRBV4-2; CDR3 length: 16; clone size: once; D gene: NA; J gene: TRBJ2-1
CDR3 protein: CASSQTIAGGPYNTQYF; CDR3 DNA: TGTGCCAGCAGCCAGACTATAGCGGGGGGGCCATATAATACGCAGTATTTT; V gene: TRBV3-1/TRBV3-2; CDR3 length: 17; clone size: NA; D gene: TRBD2; J gene: TRBJ2-3
CDR3 protein: CASSPPGSNYGYTF; CDR3 DNA: TGTGCCAGCTCACCACCGGGCAGTAACTATGGCTACACCTTC; V gene: TRBV18; CDR3 length: 14; clone size: NA; D gene: NA; J gene: TRBJ1-2
CDR3 protein: CASSLHRGNQPQHF; CDR3 DNA: TGTGCCAGCAGCTTGCACAGGGGTAATCAGCCCCAGCATTTT; V gene: TRBV5-8; CDR3 length: 14; clone size: NA; D gene: TRBD1; J gene: TRBJ1-5
CDR3 protein: CASSQLIISGGTEAFF; CDR3 DNA: TGCGCCAGCAGCCAACTTATCATCTCAGGGGGGACTGAAGCTTTCTTT; V gene: TRBV4-1; CDR3 length: 16; clone size: NA; D gene: TRBD1; J gene: TRBJ1-1
CDR3 protein: CASSILGGGGLYGRYGYTF; CDR3 DNA: TGTGCCAGTAGTATCTTAGGGGGCGGCGGGCTATACGGTCGGTATGGCTACACCTTC; V gene: TRBV19; CDR3 length: 19; clone size: NA; D gene: TRBD1; J gene: TRBJ1-2
CDR3 protein: CASSLGGRAGADTQYF; CDR3 DNA: TGCGCCAGCAGCTTGGGGGGGCGGGCCGGCGCAGATACGCAGTATTTT; V gene: TRBV5-1; CDR3 length: 16; clone size: once; D gene: NA; J gene: TRBJ2-3
CDR3 protein: CASRTTGAGYTF; CDR3 DNA: TGTGCCAGCAGGACGACAGGGGCGGGCTACACCTTC; V gene: TRBV12-3/TRBV12-4; CDR3 length: 12; clone size: NA; D gene: TRBD1; J gene: TRBJ1-2
CDR3 protein: CASSIAGQGSGNTIYF; CDR3 DNA: TGTGCCAGTAGTATTGCAGGACAGGGTTCTGGAAACACCATATATTTT; V gene: TRBV19; CDR3 length: 16; clone size: NA; D gene: TRBD1; J gene: TRBJ1-3
CDR3 protein: CASSPVDRRGYTF; CDR3 DNA: TGTGCCAGCAGCCCGGTGGACAGGAGGGGCTACACCTTC; V gene: TRBV6-1; CDR3 length: 13; clone size: NA; D gene: TRBD1; J gene: TRBJ1-2
CDR3 protein: CAISEGTSGDLTYEQYF; CDR3 DNA: TGTGCCATCAGTGAGGGTACTAGCGGGGACTTAACCTACGAGCAGTACTTC; V gene: TRBV10-3; CDR3 length: 17; clone size: NA; D gene: TRBD2; J gene: TRBJ2-7
CDR3 protein: CASSLEETQYF; CDR3 DNA: TGTGCCAGCAGTTTAGAGGAGACCCAGTACTTC; V gene: TRBV27; CDR3 length: 11; clone size: NA; D gene: NA; J gene: TRBJ2-5
CDR3 protein: CASSPGTSGSVYEQYF; CDR3 DNA: TGTGCCAGCAGTCCAGGGACTAGCGGGAGTGTCTACGAGCAGTACTTC; V gene: TRBV27; CDR3 length: 16; clone size: NA; D gene: TRBD2; J gene: TRBJ2-7